This T cell receptor beta chain was sequenced during a study of T-cell reconstitution after alpha-beta-depleted transplantation in children. Molecular barcoding with unique molecular identifiers was used for the TCRbeta library. TCRdb re-derived calls from the PCR reads in MiXCR, one entry per CDR3 protein. This sample yields 350,000 to 450,000 distinct CDR3 sequences, of which about a fifth are seen a single time; 3.5% to 4% belongs to the top ten. Trimming removed 3 bases at V and 8 bases at J, with 17 bases between. The CDR3 has 15 amino acids. Germline assignment: CDR1 SEHNR and CDR2 FQNEAQ (reference sequence).

The chain combines TRBV7-9 with TRBJ2-1; D is ambiguous. Sequenced here: PBMCs from the stem cell graft donor, sampled from the stem cell graft. This receptor was identified in a human donor who donated a stem cell graft to a child with acute myeloid leukemia. DNA for the CDR3: TGTGCCAGCAGCTTGATCAGGCTGAGATTCGATGAGCAGTTCTTC. Its protein product is CASSLIRLRFDEQFF.